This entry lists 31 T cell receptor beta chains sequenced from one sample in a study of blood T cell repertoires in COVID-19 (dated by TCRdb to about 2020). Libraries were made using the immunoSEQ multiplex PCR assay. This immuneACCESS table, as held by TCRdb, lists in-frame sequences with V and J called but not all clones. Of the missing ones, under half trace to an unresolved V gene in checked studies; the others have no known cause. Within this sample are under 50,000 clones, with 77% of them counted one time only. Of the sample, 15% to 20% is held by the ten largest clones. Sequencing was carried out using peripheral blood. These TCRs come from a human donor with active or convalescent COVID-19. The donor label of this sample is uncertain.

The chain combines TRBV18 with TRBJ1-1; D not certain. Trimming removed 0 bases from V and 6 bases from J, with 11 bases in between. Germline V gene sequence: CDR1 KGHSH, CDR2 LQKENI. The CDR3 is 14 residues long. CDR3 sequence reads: CASSPPEVVSEAFF. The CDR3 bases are TGTGCCAGCTCACCACCAGAGGTGGTTTCTGAAGCTTTCTTT.

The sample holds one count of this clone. CDR3 sequence (DNA): TGTGCCAGCAGCCTGACAGCCTTTGCAGATACGCAGTATTTT. Translated: CASSLTAFADTQYF. The chain carries TRBV6-5 and TRBJ2-3; tentative D call: TRBD1 (5 bases). Germline CDR1 is MNHEY and CDR2 is SVGAGI. The CDR3 runs to 14 residues. The V end was cut by 6 bases, the J end by 4 bases, with 14 bases between.

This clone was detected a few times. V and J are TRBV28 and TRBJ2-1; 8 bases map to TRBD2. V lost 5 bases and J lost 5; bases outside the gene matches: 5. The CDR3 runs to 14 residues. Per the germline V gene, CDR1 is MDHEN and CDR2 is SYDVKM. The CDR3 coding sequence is TGTGCCAGCAGTCTTAGCGGGATCAACAATGAGCAGTTCTTC. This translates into CASSLSGINNEQFF. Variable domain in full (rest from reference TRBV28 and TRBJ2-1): DVKVTQSSRYLVKRTGEKVFLECVQDMDHENMFWYRQDPGLGLRLIYFSYDVKMKEKGDIPEGYSVSREKKERFSLILESASTNQTSMYLCASSLSGINNEQFFGPGTRLTVL.

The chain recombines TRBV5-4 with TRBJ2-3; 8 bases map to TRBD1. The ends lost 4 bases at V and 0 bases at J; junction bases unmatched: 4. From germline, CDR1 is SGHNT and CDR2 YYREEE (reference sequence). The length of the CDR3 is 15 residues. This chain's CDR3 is CASSAGQVSTDTQYF. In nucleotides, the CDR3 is TGTGCCAGCAGCGCGGGACAGGTCAGCACAGATACGCAGTATTTT. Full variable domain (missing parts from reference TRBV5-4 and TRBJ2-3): ETGVTQSPTHLIKTRGQQVTLRCSSQSGHNTVSWYQQALGQGPQFIFQYYREEENGRGNFPPRFSGLQFPNYSSELNVNALELDDSALYLCASSAGQVSTDTQYFGPGTRLTVL.

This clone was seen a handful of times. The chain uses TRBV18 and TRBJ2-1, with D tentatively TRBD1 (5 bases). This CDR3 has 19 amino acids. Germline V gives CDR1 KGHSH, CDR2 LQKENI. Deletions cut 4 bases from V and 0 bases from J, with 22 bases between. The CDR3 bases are TGTGCCAGCTCACGGGGCAGACTCCGTTTGGGGAACTCCTACAATGAGCAGTTCTTC. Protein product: CASSRGRLRLGNSYNEQFF.

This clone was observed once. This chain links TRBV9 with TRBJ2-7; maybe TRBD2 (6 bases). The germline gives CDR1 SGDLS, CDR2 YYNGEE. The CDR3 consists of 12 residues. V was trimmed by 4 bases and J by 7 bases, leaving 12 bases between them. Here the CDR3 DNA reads TGTGCCAGCAGCACCTACAGCGGGGAGCAGTACTTC. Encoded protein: CASSTYSGEQYF.

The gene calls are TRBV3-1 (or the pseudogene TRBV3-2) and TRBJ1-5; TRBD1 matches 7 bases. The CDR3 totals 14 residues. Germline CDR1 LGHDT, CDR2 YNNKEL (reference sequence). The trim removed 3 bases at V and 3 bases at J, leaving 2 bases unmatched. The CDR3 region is CASSQGTVNQPQHF. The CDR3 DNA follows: TGTGCCAGCAGCCAGGGGACAGTCAATCAGCCCCAGCATTTT.

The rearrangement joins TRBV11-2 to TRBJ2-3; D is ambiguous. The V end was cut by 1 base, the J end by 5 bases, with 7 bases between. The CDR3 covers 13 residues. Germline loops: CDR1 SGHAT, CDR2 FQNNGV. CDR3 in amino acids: CASSLGVGDTQYF. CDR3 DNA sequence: TGTGCCAGCAGCTTAGGCGTTGGAGATACGCAGTATTTT.

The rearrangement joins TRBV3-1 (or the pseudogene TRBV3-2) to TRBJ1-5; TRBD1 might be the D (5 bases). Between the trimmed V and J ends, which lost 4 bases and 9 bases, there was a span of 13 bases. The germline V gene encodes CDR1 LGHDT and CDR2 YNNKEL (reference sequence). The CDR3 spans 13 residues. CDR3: CASSPLETGPQHF. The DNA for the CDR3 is TGTGCCAGCAGCCCTCTTGAAACAGGGCCCCAGCATTTT.

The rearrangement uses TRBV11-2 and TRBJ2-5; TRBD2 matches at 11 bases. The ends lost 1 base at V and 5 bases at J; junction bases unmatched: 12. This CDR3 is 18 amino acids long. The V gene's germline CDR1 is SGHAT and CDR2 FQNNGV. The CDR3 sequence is CASSLGTYLAGGRETQYF. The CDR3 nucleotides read TGTGCCAGCAGCTTAGGGACCTACCTAGCGGGAGGACGGGAGACCCAGTACTTC.

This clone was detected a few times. This CDR3 reads CASLGQNNEKLFF. The CDR3 coding sequence is TGTGCCAGTTTAGGACAGAACAATGAAAAACTGTTTTTT. The genes are TRBV7-9 and TRBJ1-4, with D perhaps TRBD1 (6 bases). Germline CDR1 and CDR2: SEHNR and FQNEAQ (reference sequence). Trimming removed 9 bases from V and 5 bases from J, with 13 bases in between. The CDR3 has 13 amino acids.

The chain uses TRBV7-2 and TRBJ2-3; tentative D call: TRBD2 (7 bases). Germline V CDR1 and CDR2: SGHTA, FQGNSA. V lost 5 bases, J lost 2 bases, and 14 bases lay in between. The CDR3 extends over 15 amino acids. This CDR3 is CASSLAGALTDTQYF. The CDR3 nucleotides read TGTGCCAGCAGCCTGGCGGGGGCGCTCACAGATACGCAGTATTTT.

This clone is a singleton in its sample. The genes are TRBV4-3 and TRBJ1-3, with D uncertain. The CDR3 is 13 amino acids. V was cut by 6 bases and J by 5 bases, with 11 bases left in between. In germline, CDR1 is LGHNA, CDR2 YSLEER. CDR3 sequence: CASSLSGRNTIYF. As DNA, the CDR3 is TGCGCCAGCAGTCTCTCGGGTCGAAACACCATATATTTT.

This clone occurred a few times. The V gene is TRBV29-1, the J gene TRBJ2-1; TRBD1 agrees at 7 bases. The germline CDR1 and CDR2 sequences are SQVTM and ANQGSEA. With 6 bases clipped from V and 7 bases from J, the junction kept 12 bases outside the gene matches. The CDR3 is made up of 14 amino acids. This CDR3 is CSVYTSRGMNEQFF. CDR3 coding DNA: TGCAGCGTCTACACCTCCAGGGGGATGAATGAGCAGTTCTTC.

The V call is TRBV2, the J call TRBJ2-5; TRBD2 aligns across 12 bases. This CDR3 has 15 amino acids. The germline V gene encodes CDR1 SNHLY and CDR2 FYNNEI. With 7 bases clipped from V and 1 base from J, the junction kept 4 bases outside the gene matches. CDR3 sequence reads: CASKGLAGPQETQYF. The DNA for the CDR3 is TGTGCCAGCAAAGGACTAGCGGGACCCCAAGAGACCCAGTACTTC.

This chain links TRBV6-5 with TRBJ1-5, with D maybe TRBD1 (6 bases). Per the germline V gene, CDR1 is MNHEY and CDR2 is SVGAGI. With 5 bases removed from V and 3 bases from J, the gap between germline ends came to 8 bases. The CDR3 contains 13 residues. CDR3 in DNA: TGTGCCAGCAGTACAGGGTACAATCAGCCCCAGCATTTT. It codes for CASSTGYNQPQHF.

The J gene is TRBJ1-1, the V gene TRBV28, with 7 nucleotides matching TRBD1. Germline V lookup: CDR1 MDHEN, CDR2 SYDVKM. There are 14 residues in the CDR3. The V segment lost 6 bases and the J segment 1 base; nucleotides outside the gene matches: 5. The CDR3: CASRPGQTNTEAFF. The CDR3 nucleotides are TGTGCCAGCAGACCGGGACAGACGAACACTGAAGCTTTCTTT.

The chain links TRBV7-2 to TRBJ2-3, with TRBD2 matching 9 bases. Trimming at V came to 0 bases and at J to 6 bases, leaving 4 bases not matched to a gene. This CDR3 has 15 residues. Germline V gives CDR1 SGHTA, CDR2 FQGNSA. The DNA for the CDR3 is TGTGCCAGCAGCTTAGCGCGGGGGGGTTCGGATACGCAGTATTTT. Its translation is CASSLARGGSDTQYF.

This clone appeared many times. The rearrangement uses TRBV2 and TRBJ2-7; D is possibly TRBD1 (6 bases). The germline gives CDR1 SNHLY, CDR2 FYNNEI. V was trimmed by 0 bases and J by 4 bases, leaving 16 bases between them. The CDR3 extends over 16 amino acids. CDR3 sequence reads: CASSEAYYRAQYEQYF. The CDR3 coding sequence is TGTGCCAGCAGTGAAGCCTACTACAGGGCCCAGTACGAGCAGTACTTC.

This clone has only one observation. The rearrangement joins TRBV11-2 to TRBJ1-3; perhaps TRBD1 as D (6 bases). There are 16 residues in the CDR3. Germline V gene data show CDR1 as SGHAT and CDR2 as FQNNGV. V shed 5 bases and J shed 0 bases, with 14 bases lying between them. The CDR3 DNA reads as TGTGCCAGCAGCCATACAGGGATCTCCTCTGGAAACACCATATATTTT. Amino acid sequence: CASSHTGISSGNTIYF. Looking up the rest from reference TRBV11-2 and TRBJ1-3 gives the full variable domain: EAGVAQSPRYKIIEKRQSVAFWCNPISGHATLYWYQQILGQGPKLLIQFQNNGVVDDSQLPKDRFSAERLKGVDSTLKIQPAKLEDSAVYLCASSHTGISSGNTIYFGEGSWLTVV.

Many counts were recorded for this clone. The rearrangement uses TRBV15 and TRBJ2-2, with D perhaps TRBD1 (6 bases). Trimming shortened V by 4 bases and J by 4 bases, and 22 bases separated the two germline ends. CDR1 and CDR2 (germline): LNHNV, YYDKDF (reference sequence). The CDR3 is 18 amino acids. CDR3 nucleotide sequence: TGTGCCACCAGCACCCAGACTCCAGACAGGATGCGCACCGGGGAGCTGTTTTTT. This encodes CATSTQTPDRMRTGELFF.

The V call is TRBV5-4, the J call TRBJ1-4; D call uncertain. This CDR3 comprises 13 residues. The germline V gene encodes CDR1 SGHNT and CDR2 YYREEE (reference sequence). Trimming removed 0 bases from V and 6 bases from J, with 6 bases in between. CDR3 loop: CASSLGRDEKLFF. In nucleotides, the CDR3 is TGTGCCAGCAGCTTGGGGAGGGATGAAAAACTGTTTTTT.

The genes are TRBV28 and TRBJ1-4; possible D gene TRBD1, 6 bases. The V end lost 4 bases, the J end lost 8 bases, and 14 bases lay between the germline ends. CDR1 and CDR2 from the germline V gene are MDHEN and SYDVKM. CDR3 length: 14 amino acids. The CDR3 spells CASSSGSQGEKLFF. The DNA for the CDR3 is TGTGCCAGCAGTTCGGGATCCCAGGGGGAAAAACTGTTTTTT.

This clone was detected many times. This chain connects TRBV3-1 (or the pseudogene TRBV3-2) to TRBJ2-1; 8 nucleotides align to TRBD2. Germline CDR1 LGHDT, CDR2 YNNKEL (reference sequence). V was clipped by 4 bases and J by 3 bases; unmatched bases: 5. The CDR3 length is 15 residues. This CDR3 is CASSLAGGGYNEQFF. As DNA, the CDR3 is TGTGCCAGCAGCCTGGCGGGGGGAGGCTACAATGAGCAGTTCTTC.

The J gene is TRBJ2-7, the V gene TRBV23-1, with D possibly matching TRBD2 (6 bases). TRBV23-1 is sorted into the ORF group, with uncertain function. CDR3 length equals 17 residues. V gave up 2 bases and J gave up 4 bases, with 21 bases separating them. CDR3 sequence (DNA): TGCGCCAGCAGTCAAGGTGGGGGGACTTGCCCTAGGTACGAGCAGTACTTC. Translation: CASSQGGGTCPRYEQYF.

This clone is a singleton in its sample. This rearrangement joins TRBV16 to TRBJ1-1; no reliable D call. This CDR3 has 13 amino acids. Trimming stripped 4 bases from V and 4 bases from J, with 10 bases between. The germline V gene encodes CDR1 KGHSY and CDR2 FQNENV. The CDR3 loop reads CASSRIGSTEAFF. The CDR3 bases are TGTGCCAGCAGCCGAATAGGGAGCACTGAAGCTTTCTTT.

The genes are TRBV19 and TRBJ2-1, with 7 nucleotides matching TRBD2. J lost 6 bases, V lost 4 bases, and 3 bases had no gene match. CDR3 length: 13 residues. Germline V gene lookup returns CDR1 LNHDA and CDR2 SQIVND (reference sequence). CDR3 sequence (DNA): TGTGCCAGTAGTACGTGGGAGGGCAATGAGCAGTTCTTC. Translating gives CASSTWEGNEQFF.

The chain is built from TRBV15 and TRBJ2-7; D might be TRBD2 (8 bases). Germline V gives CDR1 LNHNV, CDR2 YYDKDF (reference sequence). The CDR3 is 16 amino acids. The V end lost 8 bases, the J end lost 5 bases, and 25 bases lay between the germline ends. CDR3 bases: TGTGCCACCCGACCCACCCGGGAGGGGGCGATGGACGAGCAGTACTTC. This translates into CATRPTREGAMDEQYF.

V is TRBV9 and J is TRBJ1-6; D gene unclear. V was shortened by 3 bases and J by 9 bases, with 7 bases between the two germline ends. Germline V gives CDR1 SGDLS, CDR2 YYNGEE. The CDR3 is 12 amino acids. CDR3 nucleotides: TGTGCCAGCAGCGATTCACTTTCACCCCTCCACTTT. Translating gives CASSDSLSPLHF.

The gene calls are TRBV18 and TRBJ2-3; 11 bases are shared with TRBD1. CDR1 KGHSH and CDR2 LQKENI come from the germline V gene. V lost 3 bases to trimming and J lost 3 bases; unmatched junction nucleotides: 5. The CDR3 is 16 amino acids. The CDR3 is CASSPPGQGVTDTQYF. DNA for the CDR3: TGTGCCAGCTCACCCCCGGGACAGGGGGTTACAGATACGCAGTATTTT.

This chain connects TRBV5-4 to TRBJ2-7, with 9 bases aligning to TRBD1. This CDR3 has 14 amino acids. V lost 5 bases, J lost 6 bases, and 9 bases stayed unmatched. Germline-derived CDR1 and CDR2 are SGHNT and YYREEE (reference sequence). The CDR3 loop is CASRSRDRVAEQYF. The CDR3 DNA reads TGTGCCAGCAGATCCCGGGACAGGGTTGCCGAGCAGTACTTC.